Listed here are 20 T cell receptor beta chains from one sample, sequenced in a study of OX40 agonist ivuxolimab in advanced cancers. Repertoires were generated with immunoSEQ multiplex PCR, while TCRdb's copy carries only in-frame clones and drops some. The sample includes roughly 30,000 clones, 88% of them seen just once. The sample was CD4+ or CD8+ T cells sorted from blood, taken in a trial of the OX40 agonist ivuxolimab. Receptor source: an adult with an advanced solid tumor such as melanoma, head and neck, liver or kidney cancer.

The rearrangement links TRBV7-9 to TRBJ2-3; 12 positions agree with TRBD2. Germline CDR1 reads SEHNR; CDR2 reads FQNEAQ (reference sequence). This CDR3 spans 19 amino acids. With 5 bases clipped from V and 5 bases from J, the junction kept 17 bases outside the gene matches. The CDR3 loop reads CASSPSLGLLAGGQDTQYF. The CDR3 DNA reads TGTGCCAGCAGCCCTAGCTTAGGGTTACTAGCGGGAGGTCAAGATACGCAGTATTTT.

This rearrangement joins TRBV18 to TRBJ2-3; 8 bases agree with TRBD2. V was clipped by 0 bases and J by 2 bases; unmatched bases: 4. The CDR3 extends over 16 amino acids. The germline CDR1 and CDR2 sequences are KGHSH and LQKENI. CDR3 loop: CASSPPTSGLTDTQYF. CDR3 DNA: TGTGCCAGCTCACCACCAACTAGCGGACTCACAGATACGCAGTATTTT.

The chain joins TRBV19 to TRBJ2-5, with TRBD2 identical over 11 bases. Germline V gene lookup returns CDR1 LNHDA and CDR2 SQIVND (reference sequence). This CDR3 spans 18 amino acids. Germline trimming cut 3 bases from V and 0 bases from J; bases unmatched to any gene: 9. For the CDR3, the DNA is TGTGCCAGTAGTATCAAGGGACTAGCGGTCGTAAACCAAGAGACCCAGTACTTC. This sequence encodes CASSIKGLAVVNQETQYF.

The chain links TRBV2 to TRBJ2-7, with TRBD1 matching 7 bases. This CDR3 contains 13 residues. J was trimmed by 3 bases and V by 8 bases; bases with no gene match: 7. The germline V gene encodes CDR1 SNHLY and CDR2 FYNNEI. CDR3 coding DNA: TGTGCCAGCCGAAGACAGGGTTACTACGAGCAGTACTTC. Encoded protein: CASRRQGYYEQYF.

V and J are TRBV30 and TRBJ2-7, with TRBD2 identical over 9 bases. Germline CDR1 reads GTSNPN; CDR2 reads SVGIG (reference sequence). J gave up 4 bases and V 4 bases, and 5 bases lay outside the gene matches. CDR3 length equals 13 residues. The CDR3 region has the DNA TGTGCCTGGAACGGCGCGGGAGGGTACGAGCAGTACTTC. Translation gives CAWNGAGGYEQYF.

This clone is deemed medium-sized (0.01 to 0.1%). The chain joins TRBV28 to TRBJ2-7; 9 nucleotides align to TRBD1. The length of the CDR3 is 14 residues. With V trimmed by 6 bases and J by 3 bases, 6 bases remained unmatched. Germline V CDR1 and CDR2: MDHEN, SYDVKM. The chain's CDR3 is CASSRRQGDYEQYF. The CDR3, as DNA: TGTGCCAGCAGCCGTCGACAGGGGGACTACGAGCAGTACTTC.

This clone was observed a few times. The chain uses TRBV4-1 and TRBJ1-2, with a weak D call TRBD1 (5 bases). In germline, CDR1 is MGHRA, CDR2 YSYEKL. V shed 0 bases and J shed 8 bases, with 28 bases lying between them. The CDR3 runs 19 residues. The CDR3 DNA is TGCGCCAGCAGCCAAGAGCGTGTAAGGGGCCAAACTCCTCTTCGGGGCTACACCTTC. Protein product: CASSQERVRGQTPLRGYTF.

In DNA form, the CDR3 reads TGTGCCAGCAGCGTAGCTGGGGGGGGGTCCTACAATGAGCAGTTCTTC. It is translated as CASSVAGGGSYNEQFF. The chain links TRBV9 to TRBJ2-1; 7 positions agree with TRBD2. V gave up 0 bases and J gave up 1 base; unmatched junction bases: 4. The CDR3 has 16 amino acids. Per the germline V gene, CDR1 is SGDLS and CDR2 is YYNGEE.

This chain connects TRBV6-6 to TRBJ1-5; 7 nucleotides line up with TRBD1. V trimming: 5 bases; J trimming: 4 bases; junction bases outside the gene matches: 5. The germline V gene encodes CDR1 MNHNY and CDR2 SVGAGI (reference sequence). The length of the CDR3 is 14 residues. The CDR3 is CASSLQGHNQPQHF. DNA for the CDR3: TGTGCCAGCAGTCTACAGGGGCATAATCAGCCCCAGCATTTT.

The CDR3 DNA follows: TGTGCCAGCTCAATTGCCGGGAGGACCGGGGAGCTGTTTTTT. It yields the protein CASSIAGRTGELFF. The gene calls are TRBV18 and TRBJ2-2; 7 nucleotides match TRBD2. J was trimmed by 5 bases and V by 5 bases; bases with no gene match: 5. CDR1 is KGHSH and CDR2 is LQKENI in the germline V gene. The CDR3 loop spans 14 amino acids.

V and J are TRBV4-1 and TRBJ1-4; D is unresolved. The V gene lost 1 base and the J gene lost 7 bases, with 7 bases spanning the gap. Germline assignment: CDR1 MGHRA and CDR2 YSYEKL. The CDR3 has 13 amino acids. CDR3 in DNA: TGCGCCAGCAGCCAAGGGCGGGTTGAAAAACTGTTTTTT. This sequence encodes CASSQGRVEKLFF.

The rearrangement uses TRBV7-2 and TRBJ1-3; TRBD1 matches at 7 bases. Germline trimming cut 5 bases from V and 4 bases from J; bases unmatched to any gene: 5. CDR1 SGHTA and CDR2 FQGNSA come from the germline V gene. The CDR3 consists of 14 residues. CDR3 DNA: TGTGCCAGCAGCCGGACAGGCTCGGGAAACACCATATATTTT. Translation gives CASSRTGSGNTIYF.

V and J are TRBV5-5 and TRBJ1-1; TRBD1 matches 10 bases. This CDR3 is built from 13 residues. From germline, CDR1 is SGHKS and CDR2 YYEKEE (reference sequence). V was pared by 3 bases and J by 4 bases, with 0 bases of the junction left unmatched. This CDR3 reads CASSWTGGTEAFF. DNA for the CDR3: TGTGCCAGCAGCTGGACAGGGGGCACTGAAGCTTTCTTT.

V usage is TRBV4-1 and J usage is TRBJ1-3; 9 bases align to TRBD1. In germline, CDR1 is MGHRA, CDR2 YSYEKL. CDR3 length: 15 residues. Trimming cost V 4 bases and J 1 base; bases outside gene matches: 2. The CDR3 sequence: CASSPDRGSGNTIYF. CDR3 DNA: TGCGCCAGCAGCCCGGACAGGGGATCTGGAAACACCATATATTTT.

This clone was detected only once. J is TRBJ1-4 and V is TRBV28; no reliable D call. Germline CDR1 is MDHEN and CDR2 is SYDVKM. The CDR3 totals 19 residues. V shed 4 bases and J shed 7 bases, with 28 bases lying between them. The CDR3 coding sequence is TGTGCCAGCAGTTCCCCCGGACTAGCGGGAGGTCTGTTGCGTGAAAAACTGTTTTTT. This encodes CASSSPGLAGGLLREKLFF.

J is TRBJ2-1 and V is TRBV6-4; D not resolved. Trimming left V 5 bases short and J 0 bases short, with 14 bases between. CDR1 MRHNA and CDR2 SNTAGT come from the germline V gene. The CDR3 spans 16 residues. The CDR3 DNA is TGTGCCAGCAGTCCGAGCAGCGTTTCCTCCTACAATGAGCAGTTCTTC. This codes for CASSPSSVSSYNEQFF.

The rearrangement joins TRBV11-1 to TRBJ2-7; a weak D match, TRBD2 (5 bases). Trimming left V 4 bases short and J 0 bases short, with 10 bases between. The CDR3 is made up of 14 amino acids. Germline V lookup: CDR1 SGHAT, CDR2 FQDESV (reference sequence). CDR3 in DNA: TGTGCCAGCAGCTCCCGGGGAGTCTCCTACGAGCAGTACTTC. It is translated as CASSSRGVSYEQYF.

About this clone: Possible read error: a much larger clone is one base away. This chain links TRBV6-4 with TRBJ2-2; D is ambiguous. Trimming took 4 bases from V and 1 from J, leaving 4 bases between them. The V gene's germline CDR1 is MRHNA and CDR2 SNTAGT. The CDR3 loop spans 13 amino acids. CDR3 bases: TGTGCCAGCAGTGCAGGGAACACCGGGGAGCTGTTTTTT. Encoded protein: CASSAGNTGELFF.

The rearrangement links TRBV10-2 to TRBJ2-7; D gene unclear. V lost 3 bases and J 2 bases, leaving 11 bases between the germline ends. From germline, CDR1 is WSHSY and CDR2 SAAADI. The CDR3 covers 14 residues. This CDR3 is CASSDGSSTYEQYF. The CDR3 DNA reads TGCGCCAGCAGTGATGGTAGTAGTACCTACGAGCAGTACTTC.

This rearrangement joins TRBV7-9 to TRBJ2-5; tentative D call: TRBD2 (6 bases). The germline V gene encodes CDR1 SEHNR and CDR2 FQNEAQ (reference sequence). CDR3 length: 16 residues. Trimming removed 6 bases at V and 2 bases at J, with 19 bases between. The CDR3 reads CASSPPGEILQETQYF. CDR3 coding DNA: TGTGCCAGCAGTCCGCCGGGGGAAATTCTACAAGAGACCCAGTACTTC.